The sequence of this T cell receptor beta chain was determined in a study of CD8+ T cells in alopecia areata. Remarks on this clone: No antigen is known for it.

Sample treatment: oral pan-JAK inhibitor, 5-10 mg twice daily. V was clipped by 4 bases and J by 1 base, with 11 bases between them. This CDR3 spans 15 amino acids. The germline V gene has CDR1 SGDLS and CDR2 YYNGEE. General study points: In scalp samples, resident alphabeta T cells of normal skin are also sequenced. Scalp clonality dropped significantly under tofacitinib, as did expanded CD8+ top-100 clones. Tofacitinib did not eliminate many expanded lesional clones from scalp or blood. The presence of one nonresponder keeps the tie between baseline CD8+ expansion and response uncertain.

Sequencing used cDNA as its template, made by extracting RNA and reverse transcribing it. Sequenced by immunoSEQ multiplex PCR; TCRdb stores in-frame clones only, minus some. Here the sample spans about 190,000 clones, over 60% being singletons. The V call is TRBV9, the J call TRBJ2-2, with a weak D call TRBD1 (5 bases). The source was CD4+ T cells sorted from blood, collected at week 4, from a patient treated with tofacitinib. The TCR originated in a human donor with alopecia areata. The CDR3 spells CASSTHTGNTGELFF. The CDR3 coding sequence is TGTGCCAGCAGCACCCACACAGGGAACACCGGGGAGCTGTTTTTT.